The rows below give T cell receptor beta chains drawn from one sample of a study of T cells in Graves' hyperthyroidism and ophthalmopathy. TCRdb re-called the multiplex PCR reads through MiXCR, storing one row per CDR3 protein. The data contain 800,000 or so distinct CDR3 sequences, over 35% of them singletons. What was sequenced was blood. The receptors here all came from a man aged 18 to 30 with Graves' hyperthyroidism. Each CDR3 is given with its conserved first and last residue. Each record gives: J gene, V gene, clone size, D gene, CDR3 DNA, CDR3 protein. D genes are given only for firm matches. Clone size is not always given. Where it is, it says once, few, many or a class for expanded clones.

j_gene: TRBJ1-6; v_gene: TRBV15; abundance: many; d_gene: .; CDR3nt: TGTGCCACCAGCAGAGTGGTCTCTAAGGGGCTCCACTTT; CDR3aa: CATSRVVSKGLHF
j_gene: TRBJ2-2; v_gene: TRBV24-1; abundance: many; d_gene: TRBD1; CDR3nt: TGTGCCACCAGTGATCCGGGACAGAGGGGCACCGGGGAGCTGTTTTTT; CDR3aa: CATSDPGQRGTGELFF
j_gene: TRBJ2-6; v_gene: TRBV29-1; abundance: .; d_gene: .; CDR3nt: TGCAGCGTTGTGTGGTCAACCCTCTCTGGGGCCAACGTCCTGACTTTC; CDR3aa: CSVVWSTLSGANVLTF
j_gene: TRBJ1-6; v_gene: TRBV7-9; abundance: .; d_gene: .; CDR3nt: TGTGCCAGCAACCCAGGGCGAAGCTCACCCCTCCACTTT; CDR3aa: CASNPGRSSPLHF
j_gene: TRBJ1-4; v_gene: TRBV19; abundance: .; d_gene: .; CDR3nt: TGTGCCAGTAGGCAGACAGCAACTAATGAAAAACTGTTTTTT; CDR3aa: CASRQTATNEKLFF
j_gene: TRBJ2-7; v_gene: TRBV7-2; abundance: .; d_gene: TRBD2; CDR3nt: TGTGCCAGCAGCTTCGACCCGTTGACTATAGCGGGAGCCTCCTACGAGCAGTACTTC; CDR3aa: CASSFDPLTIAGASYEQYF
j_gene: TRBJ1-4; v_gene: TRBV2; abundance: many; d_gene: .; CDR3nt: TGTGCCAGCAGTGACGACGGACGATCTAATGAAAAACTGTTTTTT; CDR3aa: CASSDDGRSNEKLFF
j_gene: TRBJ1-6; v_gene: TRBV10-3; abundance: .; d_gene: .; CDR3nt: TGTGCCAGCTCCCCTGATCAACCTTATAATTCACCCCTCCACTTT; CDR3aa: CASSPDQPYNSPLHF
j_gene: TRBJ1-2; v_gene: TRBV2; abundance: many; d_gene: .; CDR3nt: TGTGCCAGCAATTTGGACTGGGACGGCGGCTACACCTTC; CDR3aa: CASNLDWDGGYTF
j_gene: TRBJ2-6; v_gene: TRBV24-1; abundance: many; d_gene: .; CDR3nt: TGTGCCACCAGTGATTTTCCAGGGACCGGGGCCAACGTCCTGACTTTC; CDR3aa: CATSDFPGTGANVLTF
j_gene: TRBJ1-2; v_gene: TRBV6-5; abundance: .; d_gene: TRBD1; CDR3nt: TGTGCCAGCAGTTACGGGGGACAGGGGTACGACTACACCTTC; CDR3aa: CASSYGGQGYDYTF
j_gene: TRBJ2-7; v_gene: TRBV20-1; abundance: few; d_gene: .; CDR3nt: TGCAGTGCTAGATACCGAGCGGACTTCTACGAGCAGTACTTC; CDR3aa: CSARYRADFYEQYF
j_gene: TRBJ1-2; v_gene: TRBV29-1; abundance: .; d_gene: .; CDR3nt: TGCAGCTTGAGGACAAACCTCTATGGCTACACCTTC; CDR3aa: CSLRTNLYGYTF
j_gene: TRBJ1-5; v_gene: TRBV2; abundance: many; d_gene: .; CDR3nt: TGTGCCAGTAAGTTGGACGAAAATCAGCCCCAGCATTTT; CDR3aa: CASKLDENQPQHF
j_gene: TRBJ1-6; v_gene: TRBV20-1; abundance: many; d_gene: .; CDR3nt: TGCAGTGCTAGACCCGGGACGGCAAATTCACCCCTCCACTTT; CDR3aa: CSARPGTANSPLHF
j_gene: TRBJ1-1; v_gene: TRBV2; abundance: few; d_gene: .; CDR3nt: TGTGCCAAAGCGGGGGTTGGGGGCAACACTGAAGCTTTCTTT; CDR3aa: CAKAGVGGNTEAFF